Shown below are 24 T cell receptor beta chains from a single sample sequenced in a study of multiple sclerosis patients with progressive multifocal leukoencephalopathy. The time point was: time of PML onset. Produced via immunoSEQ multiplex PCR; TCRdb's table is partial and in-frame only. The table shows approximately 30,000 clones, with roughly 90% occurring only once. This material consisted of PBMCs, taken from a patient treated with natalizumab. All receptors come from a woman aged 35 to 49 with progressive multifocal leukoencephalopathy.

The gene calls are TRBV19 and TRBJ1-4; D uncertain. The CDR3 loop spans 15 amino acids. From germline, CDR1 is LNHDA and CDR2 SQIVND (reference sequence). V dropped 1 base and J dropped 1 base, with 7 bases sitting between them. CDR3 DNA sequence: TGTGCCAGTAGTATAGGGCGCCGAACTAATGAAAAACTGTTTTTT. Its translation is CASSIGRRTNEKLFF.

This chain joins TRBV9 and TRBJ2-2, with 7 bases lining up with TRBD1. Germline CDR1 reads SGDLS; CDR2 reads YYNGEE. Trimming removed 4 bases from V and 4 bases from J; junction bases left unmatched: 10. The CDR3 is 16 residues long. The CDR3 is CASSFTGEISTGELFF. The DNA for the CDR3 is TGTGCCAGCAGCTTTACAGGGGAAATCAGCACCGGGGAGCTGTTTTTT.

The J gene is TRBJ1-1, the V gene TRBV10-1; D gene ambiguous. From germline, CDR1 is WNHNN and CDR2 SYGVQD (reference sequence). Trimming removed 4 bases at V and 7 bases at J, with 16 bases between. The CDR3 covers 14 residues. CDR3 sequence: CASSGRSEGNEAFF. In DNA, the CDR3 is TGCGCCAGCAGTGGCCGGTCAGAAGGGAATGAAGCTTTCTTT.

The CDR3 DNA is TGTGCCAGCAGCGTAGGGCAGGGCTCTTACAATGAGCAGTTCTTC. It encodes CASSVGQGSYNEQFF. This chain connects TRBV9 to TRBJ2-1; possibly TRBD1 for D (5 bases). Germline V CDR1 and CDR2: SGDLS, YYNGEE. Trimming left V 0 bases short and J 4 bases short, with 11 bases between. The CDR3 has 15 residues.

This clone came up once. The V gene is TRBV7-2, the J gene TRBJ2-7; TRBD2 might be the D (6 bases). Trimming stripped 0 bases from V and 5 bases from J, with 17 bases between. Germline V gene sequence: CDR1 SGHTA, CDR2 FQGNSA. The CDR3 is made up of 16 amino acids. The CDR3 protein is CASSLALGGAKDEQYF. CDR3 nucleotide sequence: TGTGCCAGCAGCTTAGCCCTAGGAGGGGCGAAGGACGAGCAGTACTTC.

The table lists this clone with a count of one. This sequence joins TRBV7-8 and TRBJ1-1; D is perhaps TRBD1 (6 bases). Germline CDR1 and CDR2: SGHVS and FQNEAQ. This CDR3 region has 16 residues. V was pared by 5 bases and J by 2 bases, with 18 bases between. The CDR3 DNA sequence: TGTGCCAGCAGCCCTCTTAGGTGGGGGGCTAACACTGAAGCTTTCTTT. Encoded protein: CASSPLRWGANTEAFF. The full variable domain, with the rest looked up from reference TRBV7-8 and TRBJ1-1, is GAGVSQSPRYKVAKRGQDVALRCDPISGHVSLFWYQQALGQGPEFLTYFQNEAQLDKSGLPSDRFFAERPEGSVSTLKIQRTQQEDSAVYLCASSPLRWGANTEAFFGQGTRLTVV.

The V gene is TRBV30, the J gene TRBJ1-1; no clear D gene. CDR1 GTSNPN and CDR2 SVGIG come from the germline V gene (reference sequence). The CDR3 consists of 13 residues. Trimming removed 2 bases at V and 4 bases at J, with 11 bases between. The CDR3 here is CAWSIYHRTEAFF. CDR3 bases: TGTGCCTGGAGTATTTACCACCGCACTGAAGCTTTCTTT. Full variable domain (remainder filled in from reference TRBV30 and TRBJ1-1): SQTIHQWPATLVQPVGSPLSLECTVEGTSNPNLYWYRQAAGRGLQLLFYSVGIGQISSEVPQNLSASRPQDRQFILSSKKLLLSDSGFYLCAWSIYHRTEAFFGQGTRLTVV.

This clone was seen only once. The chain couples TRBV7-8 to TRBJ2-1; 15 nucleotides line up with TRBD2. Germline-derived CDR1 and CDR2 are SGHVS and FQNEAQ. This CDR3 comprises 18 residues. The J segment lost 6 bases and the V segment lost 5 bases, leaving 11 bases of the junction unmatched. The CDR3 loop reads CASSPRDRGLAGGNEQFF. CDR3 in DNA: TGTGCCAGCAGCCCCCGAGACAGGGGACTAGCGGGGGGCAATGAGCAGTTCTTC.

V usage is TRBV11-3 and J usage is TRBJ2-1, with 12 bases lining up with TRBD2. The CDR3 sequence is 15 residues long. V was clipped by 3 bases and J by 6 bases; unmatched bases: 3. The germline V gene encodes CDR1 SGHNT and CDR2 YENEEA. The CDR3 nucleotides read TGTGCCAGCAGCTTCTCGGGACTAGCGGGCAATGAGCAGTTCTTC. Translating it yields CASSFSGLAGNEQFF.

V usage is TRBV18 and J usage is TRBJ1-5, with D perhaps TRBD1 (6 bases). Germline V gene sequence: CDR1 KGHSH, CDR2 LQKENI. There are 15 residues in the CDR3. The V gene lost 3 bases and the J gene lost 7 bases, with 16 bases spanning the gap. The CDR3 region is CASSPGTGRGQPQHF. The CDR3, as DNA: TGTGCCAGCTCACCGGGAACAGGGAGAGGACAGCCCCAGCATTTT.

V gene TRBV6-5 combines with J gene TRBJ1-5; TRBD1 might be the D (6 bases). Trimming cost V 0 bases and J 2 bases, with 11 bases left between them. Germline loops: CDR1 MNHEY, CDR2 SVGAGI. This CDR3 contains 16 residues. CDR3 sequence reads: CASSYSRQARNQPQHF. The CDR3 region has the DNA TGTGCCAGCAGTTACTCAAGACAGGCTCGCAATCAGCCCCAGCATTTT.

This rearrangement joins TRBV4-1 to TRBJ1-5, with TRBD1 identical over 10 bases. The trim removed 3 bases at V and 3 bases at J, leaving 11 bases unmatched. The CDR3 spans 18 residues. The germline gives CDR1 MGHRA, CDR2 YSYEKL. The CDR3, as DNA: TGCGCCAGCAGCCATCATACCAGGGACAGGGGTCCCAATCAGCCCCAGCATTTT. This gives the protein CASSHHTRDRGPNQPQHF.

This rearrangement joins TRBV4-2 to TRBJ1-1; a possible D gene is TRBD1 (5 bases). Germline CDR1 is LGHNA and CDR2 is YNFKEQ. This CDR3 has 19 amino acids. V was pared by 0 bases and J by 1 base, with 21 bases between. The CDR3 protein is CASSQDRRAGPEANTEAFF. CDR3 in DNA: TGTGCCAGCAGCCAAGATCGGCGGGCAGGGCCCGAGGCGAACACTGAAGCTTTCTTT.

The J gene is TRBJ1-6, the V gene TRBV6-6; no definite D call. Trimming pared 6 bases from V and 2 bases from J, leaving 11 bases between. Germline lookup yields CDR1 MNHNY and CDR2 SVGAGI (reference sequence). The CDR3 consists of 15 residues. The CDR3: CASSPGGTYNSPLHF. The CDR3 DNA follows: TGTGCCAGCAGCCCCGGAGGGACCTATAATTCACCCCTCCACTTT.

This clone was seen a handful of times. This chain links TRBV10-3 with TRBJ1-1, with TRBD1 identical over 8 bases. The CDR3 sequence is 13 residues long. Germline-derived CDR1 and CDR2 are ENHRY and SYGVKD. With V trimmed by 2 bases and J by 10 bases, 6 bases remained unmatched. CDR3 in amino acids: CAISETTGARAFF. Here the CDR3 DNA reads TGTGCCATCAGTGAGACGACAGGGGCGCGAGCTTTCTTT.

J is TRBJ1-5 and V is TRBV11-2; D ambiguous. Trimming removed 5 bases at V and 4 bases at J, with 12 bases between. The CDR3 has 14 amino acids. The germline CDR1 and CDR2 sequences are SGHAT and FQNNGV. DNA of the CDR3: TGTGCCAGCAGCCCAAGTGGTAGAAATCAGCCCCAGCATTTT. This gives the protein CASSPSGRNQPQHF.

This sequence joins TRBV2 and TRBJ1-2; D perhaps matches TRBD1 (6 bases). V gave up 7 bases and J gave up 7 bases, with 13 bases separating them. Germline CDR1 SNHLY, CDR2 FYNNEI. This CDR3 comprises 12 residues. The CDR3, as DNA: TGTGCCAGCACAACAGGGAGAGGTGGCTACACCTTC. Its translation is CASTTGRGGYTF.

The DNA for the CDR3 is TGTGCCAGCTCATCTTCGACAGGCTCGGGCGGCTACACCTTC. Translation: CASSSSTGSGGYTF. The chain is built from TRBV18 and TRBJ1-2, with D perhaps matching TRBD1 (6 bases). Trimming pared 5 bases from V and 8 bases from J, leaving 18 bases between. This CDR3 spans 14 amino acids. Per germline, CDR1 KGHSH and CDR2 LQKENI.

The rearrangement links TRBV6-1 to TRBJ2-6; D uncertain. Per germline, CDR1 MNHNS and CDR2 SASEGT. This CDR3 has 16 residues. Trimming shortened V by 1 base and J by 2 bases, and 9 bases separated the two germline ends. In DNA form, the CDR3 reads TGTGCCAGCAGTGAAGACCCCATAACTGGGGCCAACGTCCTGACTTTC. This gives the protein CASSEDPITGANVLTF.

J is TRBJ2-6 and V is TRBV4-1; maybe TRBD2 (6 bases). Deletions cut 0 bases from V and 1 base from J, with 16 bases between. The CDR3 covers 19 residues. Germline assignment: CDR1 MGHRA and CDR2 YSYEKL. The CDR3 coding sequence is TGCGCCAGCAGCCAAGATCCCCTAAATCGGGGGTCTGGGGCCAACGTCCTGACTTTC. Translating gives CASSQDPLNRGSGANVLTF.

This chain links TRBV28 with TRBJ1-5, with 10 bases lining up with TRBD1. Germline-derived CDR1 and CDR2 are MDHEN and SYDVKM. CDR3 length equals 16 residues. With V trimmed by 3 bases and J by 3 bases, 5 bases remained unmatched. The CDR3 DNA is TGTGCCAGCAGTTTCATCGGGACAGGGGCCAATCAGCCCCAGCATTTT. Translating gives CASSFIGTGANQPQHF.

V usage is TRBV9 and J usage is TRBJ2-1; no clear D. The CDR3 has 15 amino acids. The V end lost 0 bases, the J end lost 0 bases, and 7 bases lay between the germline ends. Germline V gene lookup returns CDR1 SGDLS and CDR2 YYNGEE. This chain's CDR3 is CASSVGGNSYNEQFF. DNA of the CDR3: TGTGCCAGCAGCGTAGGGGGAAACTCCTACAATGAGCAGTTCTTC.

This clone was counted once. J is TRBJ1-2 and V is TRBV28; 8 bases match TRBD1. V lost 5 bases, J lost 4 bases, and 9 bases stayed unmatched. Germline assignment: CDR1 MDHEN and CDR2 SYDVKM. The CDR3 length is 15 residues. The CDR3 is CASSRPAGGAYGYTF. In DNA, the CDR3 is TGTGCCAGCAGTCGACCGGCAGGGGGCGCCTATGGCTACACCTTC.

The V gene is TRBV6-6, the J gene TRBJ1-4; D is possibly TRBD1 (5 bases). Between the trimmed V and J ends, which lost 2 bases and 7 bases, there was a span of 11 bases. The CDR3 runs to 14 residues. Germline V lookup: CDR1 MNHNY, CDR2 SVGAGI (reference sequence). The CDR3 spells CASSYGRDGEKLFF. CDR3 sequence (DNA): TGTGCCAGCAGTTACGGGAGGGACGGTGAAAAACTGTTTTTT.